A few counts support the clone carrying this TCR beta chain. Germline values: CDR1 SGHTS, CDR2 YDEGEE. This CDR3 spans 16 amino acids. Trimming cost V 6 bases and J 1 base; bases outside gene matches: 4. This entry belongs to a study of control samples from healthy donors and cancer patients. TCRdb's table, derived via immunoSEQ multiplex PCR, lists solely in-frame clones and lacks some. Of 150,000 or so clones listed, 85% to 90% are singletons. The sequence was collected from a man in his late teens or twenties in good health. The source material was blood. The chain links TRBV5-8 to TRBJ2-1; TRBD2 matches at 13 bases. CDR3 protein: CASNRLAGGSYNEQFF. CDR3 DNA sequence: TGTGCCAGCAACCGACTAGCGGGGGGTTCCTACAATGAGCAGTTCTTC.